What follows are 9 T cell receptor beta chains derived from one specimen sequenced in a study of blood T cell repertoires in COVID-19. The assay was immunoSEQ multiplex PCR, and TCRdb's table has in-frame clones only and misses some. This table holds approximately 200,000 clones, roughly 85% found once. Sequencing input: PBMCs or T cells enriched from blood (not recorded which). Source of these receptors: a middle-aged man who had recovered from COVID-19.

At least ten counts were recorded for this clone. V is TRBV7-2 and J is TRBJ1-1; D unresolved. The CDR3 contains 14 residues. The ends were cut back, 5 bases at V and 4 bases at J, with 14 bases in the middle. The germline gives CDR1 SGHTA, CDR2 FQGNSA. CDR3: CASSNPLKSTEAFF. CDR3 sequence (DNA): TGTGCCAGCAGCAACCCCCTTAAGAGCACTGAAGCTTTCTTT. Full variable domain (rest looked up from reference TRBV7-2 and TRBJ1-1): GAGVSQSPSNKVTEKGKDVELRCDPISGHTALYWYRQSLGQGLEFLIYFQGNSAPDKSGLPSDRFSAERTGGSVSTLTIQRTQQEDSAVYLCASSNPLKSTEAFFGQGTRLTVV.

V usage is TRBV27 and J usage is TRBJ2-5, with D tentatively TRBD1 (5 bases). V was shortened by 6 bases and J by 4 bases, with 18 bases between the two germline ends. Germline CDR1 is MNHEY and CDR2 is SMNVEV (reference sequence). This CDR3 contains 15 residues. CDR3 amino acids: CASSPDRSRIETQYF. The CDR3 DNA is TGTGCCAGCAGCCCCGACAGATCCCGGATAGAGACCCAGTACTTC.

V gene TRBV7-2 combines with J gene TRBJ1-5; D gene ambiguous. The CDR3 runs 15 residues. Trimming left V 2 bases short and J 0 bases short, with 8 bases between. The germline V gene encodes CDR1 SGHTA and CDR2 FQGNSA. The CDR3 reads CASSLREYSNQPQHF. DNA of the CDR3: TGTGCCAGCAGCTTACGGGAGTATAGCAATCAGCCCCAGCATTTT.

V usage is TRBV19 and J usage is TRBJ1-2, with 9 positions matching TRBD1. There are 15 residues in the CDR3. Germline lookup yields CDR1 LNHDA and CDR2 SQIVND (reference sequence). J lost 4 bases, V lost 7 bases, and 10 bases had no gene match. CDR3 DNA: TGTGCCAGTACCCTCCGTGACAGGGGGGTCTATGGCTACACCTTC. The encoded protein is CASTLRDRGVYGYTF.

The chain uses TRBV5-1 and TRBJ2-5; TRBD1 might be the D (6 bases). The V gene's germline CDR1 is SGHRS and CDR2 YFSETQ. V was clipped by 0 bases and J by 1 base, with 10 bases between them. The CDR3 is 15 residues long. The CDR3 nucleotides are TGCGCCAGCAGCTTGGCCAGGGGTTCCCAAGAGACCCAGTACTTC. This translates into CASSLARGSQETQYF.

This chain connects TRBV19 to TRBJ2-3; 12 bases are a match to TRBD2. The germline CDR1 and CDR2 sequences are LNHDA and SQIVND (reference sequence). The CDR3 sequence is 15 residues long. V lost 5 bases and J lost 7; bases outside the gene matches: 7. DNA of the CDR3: TGTGCCAGTAGTCTACTAGCGGGAGGAAAAAATACGCAGTATTTT. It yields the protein CASSLLAGGKNTQYF.

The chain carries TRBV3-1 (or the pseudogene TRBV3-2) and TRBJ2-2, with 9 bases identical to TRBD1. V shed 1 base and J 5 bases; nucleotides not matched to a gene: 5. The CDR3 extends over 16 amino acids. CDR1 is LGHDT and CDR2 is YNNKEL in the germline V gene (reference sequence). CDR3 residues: CASSQGGQGGTGELFF. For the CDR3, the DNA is TGTGCCAGCAGCCAAGGGGGACAGGGAGGAACCGGGGAGCTGTTTTTT.

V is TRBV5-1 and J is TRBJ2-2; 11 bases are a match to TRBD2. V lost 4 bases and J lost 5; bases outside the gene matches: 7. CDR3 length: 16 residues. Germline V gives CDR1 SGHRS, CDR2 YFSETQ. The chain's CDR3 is CASSVAGGPGTGELFF. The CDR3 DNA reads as TGCGCCAGCAGCGTAGCGGGAGGGCCAGGAACCGGGGAGCTGTTTTTT.

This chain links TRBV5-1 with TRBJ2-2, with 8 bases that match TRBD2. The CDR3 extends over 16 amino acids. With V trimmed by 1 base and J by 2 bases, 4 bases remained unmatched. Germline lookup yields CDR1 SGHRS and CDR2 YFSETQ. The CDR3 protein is CASSLLIAGNTGELFF. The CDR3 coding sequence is TGCGCCAGCAGCTTGCTTATAGCGGGAAACACCGGGGAGCTGTTTTTT.